One sample yielded the 22 T cell receptor beta chains listed below, sequenced in a study of response to subunit inactivated influenza vaccine (dated by TCRdb to between 2018 and 2020). The library was obtained by RT-PCR. The reads were generated on an Illumina HiSeq 2500. TCRdb handled the public reads itself, with Q25 trimming in fastp and clone calling in MiXCR, and kept productive beta chains. Every distinct CDR3 protein forms one entry, paired with its most common genes and DNA. The sample table lists 500,000 or so distinct CDR3 sequences, 16% of them with a count of one. The ten largest clones represent 2.5% to 3.5% of the sample. The sequencing here drew on CD4+ T cells sorted from PBMCs, taken less than 30 months after vaccination. Receptor source: a man aged 45 to 70 who received an inactivated influenza vaccine. Donor details come from another sample of the same person, matched by shared clones.

This clonotype came up a few times. This chain links TRBV12-3 or TRBV12-4 with TRBJ1-5; tentative D call: TRBD1 (5 bases). V lost 5 bases to trimming and J lost 4 bases, with 12 bases between them. The CDR3 is 14 amino acids. The DNA of the CDR3 is TGTGCCAGCAGTCCGGGGACCCGTAATCAGCCCCAGCATTTT. It is translated as CASSPGTRNQPQHF.

The chain joins TRBV20-1 to TRBJ1-4; 7 bases line up with TRBD1. Germline-derived CDR1 and CDR2 are DFQATT and SNEGSKA (reference sequence). This CDR3 spans 14 amino acids. V lost 6 bases and J lost 6; bases outside the gene matches: 10. CDR3 bases: TGCAGTGCATCACGACAGGGATGGGATGAAAAACTGTTTTTT. This encodes CSASRQGWDEKLFF.

The V call is TRBV2, the J call TRBJ2-2; D gene uncertain. The CDR3 totals 12 residues. V shed 4 bases and J shed 8 bases, with 8 bases lying between them. Germline-derived CDR1 and CDR2 are SNHLY and FYNNEI. Here the CDR3 DNA reads TGTGCCAGCAGTGGTGGATTTGGGGAGCTGTTTTTT. This codes for CASSGGFGELFF.

The V call is TRBV28, the J call TRBJ2-4, with TRBD1 matching 11 bases. J gave up 2 bases and V 3 bases, and 9 bases lay outside the gene matches. The CDR3 is 18 residues long. CDR1 and CDR2 from the germline V gene are MDHEN and SYDVKM. DNA for the CDR3: TGTGCCAGCAGTTTTCTTTGGGGACAGGGGGTTTCCAAAAACATTCAGTACTTC. This translates into CASSFLWGQGVSKNIQYF.

The chain is built from TRBV20-1 and TRBJ2-1; TRBD1 matches 8 bases. The CDR3 is 14 residues long. The V gene end was trimmed by 2 bases and the J gene end by 3 bases; junction bases not matched to a gene: 3. CDR1 DFQATT and CDR2 SNEGSKA come from the germline V gene (reference sequence). The DNA of the CDR3 is TGCAGTGCTAGACAGGGGGCCCTCTACAATGAGCAGTTCTTC. It is translated as CSARQGALYNEQFF.

This clonotype was recorded a few times. The V and J genes are TRBV12-3 or TRBV12-4 and TRBJ1-2; D unclear. V was trimmed by 4 bases and J by 7 bases, leaving 13 bases between them. The CDR3 has 13 amino acids. In DNA form, the CDR3 reads TGTGCCAGCAGTTCTTCATTGAGTGGTGGCTACACCTTC. Its protein is CASSSSLSGGYTF.

This clonotype was seen many times. The genes are TRBV4-1 and TRBJ2-1; D unresolved. Germline lookup yields CDR1 MGHRA and CDR2 YSYEKL. The CDR3 consists of 12 residues. The V and J ends lost 2 bases and 7 bases respectively, with 6 bases between them. CDR3 nucleotide sequence: TGCGCCAGCAGCCAACTGGGAAATGAGCAGTTCTTC. Protein: CASSQLGNEQFF.

This rearrangement joins TRBV7-2 to TRBJ2-1; 12 bases are a match to TRBD2. V was clipped by 1 base and J by 6 bases; unmatched bases: 7. Germline V CDR1 and CDR2: SGHTA, FQGNSA. The CDR3 extends over 17 amino acids. For the CDR3, the DNA is TGTGCCAGCAGCTTAGGAGCCAGGACTAGCGGGATCAATGAGCAGTTCTTC. Protein product: CASSLGARTSGINEQFF.

A few counts support this clonotype. The V and J genes are TRBV7-9 and TRBJ1-2, with TRBD1 matching over 8 bases. J lost 0 bases, V lost 9 bases, and 9 bases had no gene match. The CDR3 is 15 amino acids. Germline lookup yields CDR1 SEHNR and CDR2 FQNEAQ (reference sequence). The CDR3 loop reads CASATGARANYGYTF. Here the CDR3 DNA reads TGTGCCAGTGCGACAGGGGCAAGAGCTAACTATGGCTACACCTTC.

This clonotype has only a few counts. The V call is TRBV28, the J call TRBJ1-5; D is unresolved. V gave up 7 bases and J gave up 1 base, with 8 bases separating them. This CDR3 region has 13 residues. Looked up from germline, CDR1 is MDHEN and CDR2 is SYDVKM. In nucleotides, the CDR3 is TGTGCCAGCACCCCCGGCAGCAATCAGCCCCAGCATTTT. This sequence encodes CASTPGSNQPQHF.

The V call is TRBV4-1, the J call TRBJ2-4, with D tentatively TRBD1 (5 bases). The CDR3 totals 13 residues. With 4 bases removed from V and 11 bases from J, the gap between germline ends came to 15 bases. Germline V gives CDR1 MGHRA, CDR2 YSYEKL. CDR3 DNA: TGCGCCAGCAGCCCAGGGCAGGGTAGGGTTCAGTACTTC. It codes for CASSPGQGRVQYF.

The chain uses TRBV29-1 and TRBJ2-1; 10 nucleotides match TRBD2. The ends lost 8 bases at V and 9 bases at J; junction bases unmatched: 13. CDR1 and CDR2 from the germline V gene are SQVTM and ANQGSEA. CDR3 length equals 14 residues. The CDR3 region has the DNA TGCAGCCACGTCGGTCTAGCGGGAGACGCTGAGCAGTTCTTC. Protein sequence: CSHVGLAGDAEQFF.

This clonotype was detected a few times. The gene calls are TRBV20-1 and TRBJ2-3, with D perhaps being TRBD1 or TRBD2 (6 bases each). Germline CDR1 and CDR2: DFQATT and SNEGSKA (reference sequence). The CDR3 has 15 amino acids. With 5 bases removed from V and 1 base from J, the gap between germline ends came to 16 bases. CDR3 protein: CSADLRGVGTDTQYF. CDR3 bases: TGCAGTGCTGATTTGAGGGGGGTAGGCACAGATACGCAGTATTTT.

This clonotype has more than one count but fewer than ten. The chain uses TRBV11-3 and TRBJ2-1, with 7 bases identical to TRBD2. From germline, CDR1 is SGHNT and CDR2 YENEEA. V dropped 1 base and J dropped 8; count of bases not matched to a gene: 8. The CDR3 spans 15 residues. In DNA form, the CDR3 reads TGTGCCAGCAGCTTAGTGGGCGGGAGAACCGATGAGCAGTTCTTC. Its translation: CASSLVGGRTDEQFF. Full variable domain (missing parts from reference TRBV11-3 and TRBJ2-1): EAGVVQSPRYKIIEKKQPVAFWCNPISGHNTLYWYLQNLGQGPELLIRYENEEAVDDSQLPKDRFSAERLKGVDSTLKIQPAELGDSAVYLCASSLVGGRTDEQFFGPGTRLTVL.

This clonotype has more than one count but fewer than ten. DNA for the CDR3: TGTGCCATCAGTGGCGGGGTGGGAATGGCGGGGTACAATGAGCAGTTCTTC. Translating it yields CAISGGVGMAGYNEQFF. The V gene is TRBV10-3, the J gene TRBJ2-1, with D possibly TRBD2 on 6 matching bases. The CDR3 spans 17 residues. Trimming took 4 bases from V and 4 from J, leaving 20 bases between them. CDR1 and CDR2 (germline): ENHRY, SYGVKD.

This clonotype occurred a few times. V is TRBV20-1 and J is TRBJ2-1, with 9 bases identical to TRBD2. The CDR3 has 17 amino acids. Germline loops: CDR1 DFQATT, CDR2 SNEGSKA (reference sequence). Trimming cost V 0 bases and J 4 bases; bases outside gene matches: 10. The CDR3 DNA reads TGCAGTGCTAGAGATCTCTTTGGGGCGGGGGGGTACAATGAGCAGTTCTTC. This gives the protein CSARDLFGAGGYNEQFF.

This clonotype has only a few counts. V is TRBV5-1 and J is TRBJ1-1; 9 bases map to TRBD1. Trimming at V came to 4 bases and at J to 4 bases, leaving 5 bases not matched to a gene. Germline V CDR1 and CDR2: SGHRS, YFSETQ. The CDR3 is 14 amino acids. Here the CDR3 reads CASSPGQGTTEAFF. The CDR3 DNA follows: TGCGCCAGCAGCCCGGGACAGGGAACCACTGAAGCTTTCTTT.

This clonotype was observed a handful of times. The V gene is TRBV28, the J gene TRBJ2-2, with D hard to call. V lost 2 bases to trimming and J lost 7 bases, with 5 bases between them. The germline V gene has CDR1 MDHEN and CDR2 SYDVKM. The CDR3 consists of 12 residues. CDR3 region: CASSLLGGELFF. The CDR3 DNA reads TGTGCCAGCAGTTTACTCGGCGGGGAGCTGTTTTTT.

This clonotype came up a few times. The rearrangement links TRBV9 to TRBJ2-7, with D possibly TRBD1 on 5 matching bases. Trimming cost V 0 bases and J 3 bases, with 13 bases left between them. The V gene's germline CDR1 is SGDLS and CDR2 YYNGEE. The CDR3 is 15 amino acids. The CDR3 nucleotides read TGTGCCAGCAGCGTAGAGGTAGGGGAAAGCTACGAGCAGTACTTC. Residues: CASSVEVGESYEQYF.

At least ten counts were recorded for this clonotype. The gene calls are TRBV3-1 and TRBJ2-1; TRBD2 matches at 10 bases. Trimming removed 0 bases from V and 12 bases from J; junction bases left unmatched: 14. This CDR3 contains 17 residues. The germline V gene has CDR1 LGHDT and CDR2 YNNKEL (reference sequence). The CDR3 DNA reads as TGTGCCAGCAGCCAAGATTTGCGTCTAGCGGGGGAACTGGGGCAGTTCTTC. It yields the protein CASSQDLRLAGELGQFF.

This CDR3 reads CASSPQAGGRTDTQYF. As DNA, the CDR3 is TGTGCCAGCTCACCACAAGCGGGGGGTCGGACAGATACGCAGTATTTT. The chain employs TRBV18 and TRBJ2-3, with 9 bases identical to TRBD2. After removal of 1 base from V and 3 bases from J, the junction contained 5 bases not matched to a gene. The germline V gene encodes CDR1 KGHSH and CDR2 LQKENI. The CDR3 is 16 amino acids.

The V gene is TRBV2, the J gene TRBJ1-2, with unresolved D. Germline V gene sequence: CDR1 SNHLY, CDR2 FYNNEI. Trimming took off 5 bases at V and 0 bases at J, with 10 bases between the two ends. The CDR3 length is 14 residues. The CDR3 protein is CASSKDPSNYGYTF. CDR3 sequence (DNA): TGTGCCAGCAGTAAGGACCCCTCTAACTATGGCTACACCTTC.